One T cell receptor (beta chain) is described in this entry. Its antigen target is currently unknown. No base quality values were provided; no much bigger clone lies one nucleotide off. The sample comes from a study of shared clonotypes between healthy human individuals (dated by TCRdb to 2018 to 2020). With regard to the full study: Three men and a couple of women, aged 18 to 49 years, made up the cohort. For each donor, three plates each were used for CD4 naive and CD4 memory, two plates were used for CD8 naive, and one plate was used for CD8 memory. To increase sequencing depth and limit assay-specific biases, different laboratories used diverse techniques to prepare libraries and sequence TCR repertoires. To estimate repertoire size and how much clonotypes are shared between individuals, the study performed deep sequencing of blood TCR repertoires from about 5 healthy adults. Each donor's leukapheresis produced roughly between about 0.9 and 9.5 billion PBMCs. Findings and caveats that apply to the study as a whole: Sampling was restricted to blood, and TCR repertoires in tissues likely differ from the TCR repertoires found in blood. Pairwise subsampling led to the expectation that sequencing depth would affect the degree of clonotype sharing among donors. Rarefaction of sorted-subset datasets indicated incomplete sequencing despite the large sequencing depth. The small number of donors limited the genetic and exposure-history diversity represented. Larger estimated clonotype richness was generally found for naive subsets than for memory subsets. Across a handful of donors, approximately 5% of naive CD4, roughly 3.5% of naive CD8, 2.3% of memory CD4, and approximately 0.4% of memory CD8 clonotypes were shared. Compared with non-shared clonotypes, the clonotypes found in all four sorted-subset donors had higher generation probabilities.

The donors were healthy, HIV-negative adults with no recently reported acute infections or vaccinations. Every donor was a Caucasian adult residing in Nashville, Tennessee, USA. CD4+ T cells were enriched through magnetic negative selection, after which naive cells were positively selected on CD45RA and the remaining negative fraction served as the memory subset. After blood collection by leukapheresis, PBMCs were isolated using Ficoll-Histopaque density gradient centrifugation and then cryopreserved in the vapor phase of liquid nitrogen. Analytical flow cytometry was used to check the purity and quantity of every magnetically sorted T cell population. Each sorted fraction had its genomic DNA isolated and then quantified by UV absorbance on a Nanodrop 2000c. CDR1 and CDR2, per the germline V gene, are SGHRS and YFSETQ. From the cysteine through the phenylalanine, the CDR3 covers 18 amino acids. Only the CDR3 region is kept as DNA, spanning 54 bases read in frame from base 1. V trim: 1 base; J trim: 3 bases; unmatched bases: 10.

TCR CDR3 regions were amplified from genomic DNA by multiplex PCR using the deep immunoSEQ assay. For each cell subset, the extracted genomic DNA was distributed evenly across all wells of several immunoSEQ 96-well plates, and each plate served as one replicate. For sorted subsets, 150 to 200 ng genomic DNA, equal to tens of thousands of T cell genomes, was loaded into each replicate PCR. Purified libraries were measured with a Qubit 3.0 fluorometer, size-checked on a Bioanalyzer 2100, and measured again with the KAPA Library Quantification kit. A separate single-read 150-cycle Illumina NextSeq 550 flow cell was used to sequence each immunoSEQ 96-well plate. In the paper's pipeline: Because only junctional sequences without quality scores were contained in the immunoSEQ output, filtering matching that applied to full-length reads could not be performed. To assign V/J genes and CDR3, sequences were annotated against IMGT germline references using PyIR, a Python wrapper for IgBLAST v1.9. Reads with weak V/J assignments (E-value above 1e-6), missing CDR3, stop codons, out-of-frame junctions, or ambiguous translated residues were removed. V3J clonotypes were defined by identical inferred V gene, J gene, and CDR3 amino acid sequence. Percentage overlap between repertoires was computed as shared unique clonotypes divided by the size of the smaller repertoire. RTK rarefaction, the Chao1 estimator, and Recon v2.1 estimates of unobserved clonotypes were used to assess repertoire richness. Generation probabilities were computed with OLGA for all TCRbeta clonotypes obtained by the gDNA method from a handful of donors. TCRdb stores this immuneACCESS table with in-frame sequences only. Part of the clones is absent; in the studies checked, under half of the shortfall reflects unresolved V genes, and no reason is known for the rest. V and J calls and clone size come straight from that table; D and trimming were deduced from the DNA. In this sample the table shows about 2.4 million clones, approximately 93% of which occur a single time. The top ten clonotypes cover roughly 0.36% of the sample.

The chain links TRBV5-1 with TRBJ2-7; 13 central bases correspond to TRBD2. This clonotype originated in a man aged 18 to 29 in good health. Some clones in this sample may be carry-over from other donors' samples. The sample comprised naive CD4+ T cells from PBMCs. Reading the label with the study, this specimen's cell subset or site is: CD45RA+ positively selected. The CDR3 amino acid sequence is: CASSLPRTSGSTFYEQYF. In nucleotides, the sequence is TGCGCCAGCAGCTTGCCCCGGACTAGCGGGAGCACGTTCTACGAGCAGTACTTC. The entire variable domain, with the stretches around the CDR3 drawn from the reference TRBV5-1 and TRBJ2-7 proteins, is KAGVTQTPRYLIKTRGQQVTLSCSPISGHRSVSWYQQTPGQGLQFLFEYFSETQRNKGNFPGRFSGRQFSNSRSEMNVSTLELGDSALYLCASSLPRTSGSTFYEQYFGPGTRLTVT.